This T cell receptor (beta chain) was retrieved from a study of metastatic and nonmetastatic thyroid tumors. Overall study results and limits: It was reportedly found that TCR beta diversity was significantly higher in malignant thyroid tumors than in benign nodules, a difference seen in both blood and tumor samples.

Authors' analysis steps: Differences in CDR3 between clinicopathological groups were drawn on to build a classifier intended to discriminate distant-metastatic papillary thyroid cancer patients. TCRdb re-called the PCR reads with MiXCR. These V and J calls are TCRdb output, not the study's own analysis. The sample yields about 20,000 clones, roughly 22% seen once. Thyroid surgery took place with no prior treatment in any patient. With regard to this clone: The antigen is unknown. At one end the junction does not follow the germline gene, possibly because of a read error.

Germline V lookup: CDR1 GTSNPN, CDR2 SVGIG (reference sequence). The CDR3 is 13 amino acids. This TCR was recovered from a female donor with papillary thyroid cancer or a benign thyroid nodule (not recorded which). Some clones in this sample may be carry-over from other donors' samples. The chain carries TRBV30 and TRBJ2-5, with a possible D match to TRBD1 (8 bases). Material for sequencing was tumor tissue. The CDR3 reads CVWSGTGQETQYF. CDR3 DNA: TGCGTCTGGAGCGGGACAGGCCAAGAGACCCAGTACTTC.